The following is a TCR beta chain sequence with its context. Its antigen is unknown. The data were taken from a study of shared clonotypes between healthy human individuals. This CDR3 region has 14 residues. The germline gives CDR1 SSHAT, CDR2 FNYEAQ (reference sequence). The V segment lost 4 bases and the J segment 9 bases; nucleotides outside the gene matches: 11. General observations from the study: Memory subsets generally showed lower estimated richness than naive subsets. Non-shared clonotypes were found to have lower generation probabilities than the clonotypes that were shared by all four of the sorted-subset donors. Measured sharing among donors was expected to vary with sequencing depth.

A deep-level run was used for the assay. Here immunoSEQ multiplex PCR was the method, and the copy in TCRdb shows in-frame clones only, minus some. The sample lists some 1,600,000 clones; 95% to 99% were seen once. The clonotype was recovered from a man aged 25-45 years in good health. Sequencing used naive CD4+ T cells sorted from blood. Regarding subset: CD45RA+ positively selected. The chain joins TRBV7-7 to TRBJ2-5; 7 bases align to TRBD2. DNA of the CDR3: TGTGCCAGCAGCTCGGGACTACGCTCGACGGCCCAGTACTTC. Its translation is CASSSGLRSTAQYF.